This T cell receptor (beta chain) is from a study of T cells in Graves' hyperthyroidism and ophthalmopathy. Amplification targeted TCR beta CDR3 regions from RNA transcripts. A set of HTBI primers served as the primers for a first-round RT-PCR of the TCR CDR3. TCRdb called the multiplex PCR reads again in MiXCR, with one record for every CDR3 protein. Of 400,000 to 500,000 distinct CDR3 sequences listed, under 15% were seen once; the top ten hold under 20%. The receptor's source is a woman under 30 with Graves' hyperthyroidism. The sequenced sample consisted of blood.

DNA of the CDR3: TGTGCTAGTGGCTGGGTCGCGTCGGGACAGCCGAGCGCTTTCTTT. Its translation: CASGWVASGQPSAFF. This sequence joins TRBV12-5 and TRBJ1-1; the match to TRBD1 covers 7 bases. This CDR3 is built from 15 residues. In germline, CDR1 is LGHNT, CDR2 FRNRAP. V shed 6 bases and J 11 bases; nucleotides not matched to a gene: 18.